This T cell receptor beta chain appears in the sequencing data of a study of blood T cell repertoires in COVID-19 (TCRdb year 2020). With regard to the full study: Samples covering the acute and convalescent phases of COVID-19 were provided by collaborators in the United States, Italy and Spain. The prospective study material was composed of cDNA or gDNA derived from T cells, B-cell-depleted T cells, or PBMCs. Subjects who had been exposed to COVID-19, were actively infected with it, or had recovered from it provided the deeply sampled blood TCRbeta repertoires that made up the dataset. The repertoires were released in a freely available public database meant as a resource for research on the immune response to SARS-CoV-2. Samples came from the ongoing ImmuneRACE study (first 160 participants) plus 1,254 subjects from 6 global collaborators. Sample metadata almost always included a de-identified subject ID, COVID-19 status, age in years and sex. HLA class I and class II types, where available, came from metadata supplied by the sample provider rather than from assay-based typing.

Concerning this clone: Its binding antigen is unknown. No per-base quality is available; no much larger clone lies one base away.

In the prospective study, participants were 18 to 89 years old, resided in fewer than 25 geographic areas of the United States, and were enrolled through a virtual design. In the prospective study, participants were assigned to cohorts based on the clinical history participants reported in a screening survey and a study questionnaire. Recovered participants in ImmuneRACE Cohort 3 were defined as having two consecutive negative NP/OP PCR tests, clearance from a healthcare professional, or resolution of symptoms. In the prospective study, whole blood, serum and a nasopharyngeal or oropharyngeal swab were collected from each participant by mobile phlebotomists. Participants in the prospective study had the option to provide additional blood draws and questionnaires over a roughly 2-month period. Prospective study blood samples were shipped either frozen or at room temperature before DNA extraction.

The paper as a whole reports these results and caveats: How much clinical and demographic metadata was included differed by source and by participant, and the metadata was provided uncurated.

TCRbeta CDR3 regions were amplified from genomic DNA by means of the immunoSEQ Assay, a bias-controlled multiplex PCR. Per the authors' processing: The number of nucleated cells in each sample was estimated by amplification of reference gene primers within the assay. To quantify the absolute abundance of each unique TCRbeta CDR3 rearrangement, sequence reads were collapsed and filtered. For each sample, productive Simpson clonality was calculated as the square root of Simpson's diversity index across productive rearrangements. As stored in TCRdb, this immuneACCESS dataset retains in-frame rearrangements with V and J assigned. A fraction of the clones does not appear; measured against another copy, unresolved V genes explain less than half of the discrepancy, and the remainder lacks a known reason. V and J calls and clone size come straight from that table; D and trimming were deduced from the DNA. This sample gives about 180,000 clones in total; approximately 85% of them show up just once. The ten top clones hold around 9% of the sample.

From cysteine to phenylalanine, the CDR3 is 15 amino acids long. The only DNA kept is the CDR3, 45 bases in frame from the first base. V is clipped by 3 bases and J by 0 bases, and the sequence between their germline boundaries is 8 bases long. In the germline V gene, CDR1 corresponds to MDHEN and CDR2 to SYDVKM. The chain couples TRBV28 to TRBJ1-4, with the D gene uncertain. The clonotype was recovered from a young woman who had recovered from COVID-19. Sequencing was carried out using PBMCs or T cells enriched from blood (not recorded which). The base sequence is TGTGCCAGCAGTTTGGCCAGGCCAACTAATGAAAAACTGTTTTTT. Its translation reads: CASSLARPTNEKLFF.